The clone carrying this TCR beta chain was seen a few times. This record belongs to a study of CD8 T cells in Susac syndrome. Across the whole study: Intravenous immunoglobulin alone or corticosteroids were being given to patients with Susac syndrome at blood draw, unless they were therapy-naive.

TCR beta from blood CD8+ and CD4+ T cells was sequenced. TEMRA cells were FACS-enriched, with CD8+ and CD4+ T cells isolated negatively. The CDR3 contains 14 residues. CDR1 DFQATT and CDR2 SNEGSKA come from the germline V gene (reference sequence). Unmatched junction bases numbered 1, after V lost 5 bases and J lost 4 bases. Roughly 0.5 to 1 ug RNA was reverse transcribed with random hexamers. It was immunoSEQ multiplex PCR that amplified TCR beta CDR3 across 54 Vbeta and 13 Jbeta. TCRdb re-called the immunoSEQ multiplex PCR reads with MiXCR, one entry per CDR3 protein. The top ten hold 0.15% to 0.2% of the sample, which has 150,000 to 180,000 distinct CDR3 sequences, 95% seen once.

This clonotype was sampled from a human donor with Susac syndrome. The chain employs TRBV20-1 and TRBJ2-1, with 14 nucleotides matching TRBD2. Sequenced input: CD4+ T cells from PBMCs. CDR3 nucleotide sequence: TGCAGTGCTCGACTAGCGGGGGGGTACAATGAGCAGTTCTTC. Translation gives CSARLAGGYNEQFF.